This T cell receptor (beta chain) was sequenced during a study of blood T cell repertoires in COVID-19. V was pared by 1 base and J by 3 bases, with 2 bases of the junction left unmatched. Looked up from germline, CDR1 is MNHEY and CDR2 is SMNVEV (reference sequence). There are 15 residues in the CDR3. A Seattle source enrolled patients during active infection and followed them longitudinally. The table came from immunoSEQ multiplex PCR; TCRdb's copy has only in-frame clones and leaves some out. Among 300,000 to 350,000 clones listed, approximately 86% were seen once. V and J are TRBV27 and TRBJ2-1, with 8 bases aligning to TRBD2. Sequenced material: peripheral blood. The sequence came from a man younger than 40 with COVID-19, enrolled during active disease. The CDR3 spells CASSLYSGSYNEQFF. The CDR3 nucleotides read TGTGCCAGCAGTTTATACAGCGGGAGCTACAATGAGCAGTTCTTC.